One and the same sample provided the 32 T cell receptor beta chains below, sequenced in a study of blood T cells in healthy people across ages. A second about 7 to 12 cycle PCR used barcoded and J-beta primers. TCRdb reanalysed the 5' RACE reads using MiXCR and keeps one entry per CDR3 protein. The table lists about 670,000 distinct CDR3 sequences, around two fifths of them singletons. Sequenced input: blood. Receptors originate from a man of 80 years or more in good health.

This chain uses TRBV6-2 or TRBV6-3 with TRBJ1-1; D gene unclear. With 5 bases removed from V and 4 bases from J, the gap between germline ends came to 17 bases. The germline CDR1 and CDR2 sequences are MNHEY and SVGEGT. This CDR3 contains 15 residues. CDR3 coding DNA: TGTGCCAGCAGTACCCCCTTGACCCGGGGCACTGAAGCTTTCTTT. Amino acid sequence: CASSTPLTRGTEAFF.

The chain employs TRBV6-2 or TRBV6-3 and TRBJ1-1, with 7 bases fitting TRBD1. Germline lookup yields CDR1 MNHEY and CDR2 SVGEGT. V gave up 4 bases and J gave up 0 bases; unmatched junction bases: 8. The CDR3 totals 16 residues. The CDR3 here is CASSSSAGQMNTEAFF. The CDR3 DNA reads as TGTGCCAGCAGTTCCTCCGCGGGACAGATGAACACTGAAGCTTTCTTT.

The chain joins TRBV6-2 or TRBV6-3 to TRBJ2-5; D may be TRBD1 (6 bases). Per the germline V gene, CDR1 is MNHEY and CDR2 is SVGEGT. The CDR3 is 14 amino acids. Trimming removed 6 bases from V and 4 bases from J, with 15 bases in between. This chain's CDR3 is CASSRNRDRETQYF. The CDR3 DNA is TGTGCCAGCAGCCGTAACAGGGATCGAGAGACCCAGTACTTC.

J is TRBJ2-2 and V is TRBV6-2 or TRBV6-3, with D unclear. CDR1 and CDR2 (germline): MNHEY, SVGEGT. The CDR3 consists of 13 residues. V was cut by 4 bases and J by 6 bases, with 9 bases left in between. This CDR3 is CASSSSLAGELFF. The CDR3 region has the DNA TGTGCCAGCAGTTCTTCCCTTGCCGGGGAGCTGTTTTTT.

The gene calls are TRBV7-2 and TRBJ2-3; 9 bases line up with TRBD2. Germline V gene lookup returns CDR1 SGHTA and CDR2 FQGNSA. The J segment lost 4 bases and the V segment lost 3 bases, leaving 8 bases of the junction unmatched. The CDR3 covers 16 residues. DNA for the CDR3: TGTGCCAGCAGCTTGAGGCGGGGGGGCCGTGCAGATACGCAGTATTTT. Translated: CASSLRRGGRADTQYF.

V gene TRBV2 combines with J gene TRBJ2-7; the D gene is possibly TRBD1 (5 bases). Germline CDR1 is SNHLY and CDR2 is FYNNEI. V gave up 3 bases and J gave up 4 bases, with 16 bases separating them. CDR3 size: 15 residues. The CDR3: CASSERQQSSYEQYF. The CDR3 DNA follows: TGTGCCAGCAGTGAGCGACAGCAAAGCTCTTACGAGCAGTACTTC.

The rearrangement joins TRBV7-2 to TRBJ2-5; the match to TRBD2 covers 8 bases. The end of the DNA fits TRBJ2-7 better, so the J call may be wrong. CDR1 and CDR2 from the germline V gene are SGHTA and FQGNSA. The CDR3 is made up of 14 amino acids. The CDR3 DNA reads TGTGCCAGCAGTCTCAGCGGGGGCATTTACGAGCAGTACTTC. Its translation is CASSLSGGIYEQYF.

V gene TRBV20-1 combines with J gene TRBJ2-5; perhaps D is TRBD1 or TRBD2 (5 bases each). Germline lookup yields CDR1 DFQATT and CDR2 SNEGSKA (reference sequence). CDR3 size: 13 residues. The V and J ends lost 5 bases and 4 bases respectively, with 14 bases between them. In DNA form, the CDR3 reads TGCAGTGCTCCTGGGGCGAGGGGAGAGACCCAGTACTTC. The encoded protein is CSAPGARGETQYF.

This clonotype was recorded a few times. J is TRBJ2-1 and V is TRBV18; 9 bases line up with TRBD2. CDR1 and CDR2 from the germline V gene are KGHSH and LQKENI. This CDR3 is built from 14 residues. The V segment lost 5 bases and the J segment 9 bases; nucleotides outside the gene matches: 8. The DNA of the CDR3 is TGTGCCAGCTCATCTAGCGGGGTGTTTGGTGAGCAGTTCTTC. As protein: CASSSSGVFGEQFF.

In its sample, this clonotype was seen once. The J gene is TRBJ2-1, the V gene TRBV7-3; D is possibly TRBD2 (5 bases). This CDR3 is built from 15 residues. The germline CDR1 and CDR2 sequences are SGHTA and FQGTGA. V was cut by 5 bases and J by 5 bases, with 16 bases left in between. The CDR3, as DNA: TGTGCCAGCAGCCCCCTGGGAGCGGCCCACAATGAGCAGTTCTTC. Its translation: CASSPLGAAHNEQFF. The complete variable domain, with remaining parts taken from reference TRBV7-3 and TRBJ2-1, reads GAGVSQTPSNKVTEKGKYVELRCDPISGHTALYWYRQSLGQGPEFLIYFQGTGAADDSGLPNDRFFAVRPEGSVSTLKIQRTERGDSAVYLCASSPLGAAHNEQFFGPGTRLTVL.

This clonotype showed up just a few times. J is TRBJ1-2 and V is TRBV19; D possibly corresponds to TRBD1 (5 bases). Trimming cost V 3 bases and J 3 bases, with 14 bases left between them. The CDR3 is 15 residues long. Germline assignment: CDR1 LNHDA and CDR2 SQIVND (reference sequence). CDR3 amino acids: CASSINGGSDYGYTF. The DNA for the CDR3 is TGTGCCAGTAGTATCAACGGGGGATCGGACTATGGCTACACCTTC.

The table lists this clonotype with many counts. The rearrangement links TRBV20-1 to TRBJ2-7; D is tentatively TRBD1 or TRBD2 (5 bases each). The V end was cut by 0 bases, the J end by 0 bases, with 12 bases between. This CDR3 is built from 15 residues. Germline loops: CDR1 DFQATT, CDR2 SNEGSKA (reference sequence). This chain's CDR3 is CSARDPSGPSYEQYF. The CDR3 DNA is TGCAGTGCTAGAGACCCTTCGGGGCCCTCCTACGAGCAGTACTTC.

This clonotype appeared many times. V gene TRBV29-1 combines with J gene TRBJ1-2; weak D call: TRBD1 (5 bases). Between the trimmed V and J ends, which lost 6 bases and 7 bases, there was a span of 15 bases. Per germline, CDR1 SQVTM and CDR2 ANQGSEA. The CDR3 is 12 residues long. The CDR3 DNA is TGCAGCGTCGGGGACTTCGGGGCTGGCTACACCTTC. As protein: CSVGDFGAGYTF.

This clonotype has just a few counts. The chain is built from TRBV5-1 and TRBJ2-5; D gene ambiguous. V lost 1 base to trimming and J lost 9 bases, with 16 bases between them. There are 14 residues in the CDR3. Germline CDR1 SGHRS, CDR2 YFSETQ. The CDR3 here is CASSLWADQSAQYF. The DNA of the CDR3 is TGCGCCAGCAGCTTGTGGGCAGACCAGAGCGCCCAGTACTTC.

This clonotype has a handful of counts. V and J are TRBV27 and TRBJ2-4; D is ambiguous. The end of the DNA aligns better with TRBJ2-7, so the J call may be wrong. This CDR3 region has 14 residues. Germline V gene lookup returns CDR1 MNHEY and CDR2 SMNVEV (reference sequence). The CDR3 coding sequence is TGTGCCAGCAGTCAAACCCCGAAAGTTGACGAGCAGTACTTC. Translated, it gives CASSQTPKVDEQYF.

In its sample, this clonotype was seen once. The V call is TRBV30, the J call TRBJ2-5, with 12 bases identical to TRBD1. Near its end, the DNA agrees better with TRBJ2-7, so the J call may be wrong. In germline, CDR1 is GTSNPN, CDR2 SVGIG (reference sequence). This CDR3 region has 12 residues. The DNA for the CDR3 is TGTGCCGGGGGACAGGGGGCTGGCGAGCAGTACTTC. This translates into CAGGQGAGEQYF.

The sample holds a few counts of this clonotype. The gene calls are TRBV29-1 and TRBJ2-1; D unclear. Germline loops: CDR1 SQVTM, CDR2 ANQGSEA. The length of the CDR3 is 13 residues. V was pared by 1 base and J by 8 bases, with 12 bases between. CDR3 in DNA: TGCAGCGTTGAAGGGAACAGAGTTTATGAGCAGTTCTTC. It yields the protein CSVEGNRVYEQFF.

This rearrangement joins TRBV20-1 to TRBJ1-1; D not certain. The V end was cut by 5 bases, the J end by 1 base, with 8 bases between. Per the germline V gene, CDR1 is DFQATT and CDR2 is SNEGSKA (reference sequence). The CDR3 runs to 12 residues. The CDR3 DNA sequence: TGCAGTGCTTGGGGAGGGAACACTGAAGCTTTCTTT. It encodes CSAWGGNTEAFF.

The sample holds one count of this clonotype. The chain employs TRBV7-6 and TRBJ2-1, with 10 bases identical to TRBD2. In germline, CDR1 is SGHVS, CDR2 FNYEAQ. Trimming at V came to 2 bases and at J to 9 bases, leaving 10 bases not matched to a gene. The CDR3 is 16 residues long. CDR3 sequence (DNA): TGTGCCAGCAGCTTAACTAGCGGGACTTCAAGGGGTGAGCAGTTCTTC. Translated, it gives CASSLTSGTSRGEQFF.

The chain carries TRBV28 and TRBJ2-3, with 8 bases fitting TRBD2. Per the germline V gene, CDR1 is MDHEN and CDR2 is SYDVKM. This CDR3 comprises 16 residues. The trim removed 6 bases at V and 5 bases at J, leaving 13 bases unmatched. The CDR3 reads CASSPGGPRTGDTQYF. The CDR3 nucleotides read TGTGCCAGCAGCCCGGGGGGGCCACGTACGGGAGATACGCAGTATTTT.

Within the sample, this clonotype is medium-sized. J is TRBJ2-4 and V is TRBV6-2 or TRBV6-3; D tentatively reads TRBD1 or TRBD2 (5 bases each). V shed 7 bases and J shed 0 bases, with 13 bases lying between them. The germline V gene encodes CDR1 MNHEY and CDR2 SVGEGT. The CDR3 loop spans 15 amino acids. The CDR3 spells CASTLGTAAKNIQYF. The CDR3 DNA reads as TGTGCCAGCACCCTGGGGACCGCAGCCAAAAACATTCAGTACTTC.

The chain has TRBV6-5 and TRBJ1-1; weak D call: TRBD1 (5 bases). Per the germline V gene, CDR1 is MNHEY and CDR2 is SVGAGI. This CDR3 has 15 amino acids. V dropped 7 bases and J dropped 4 bases, with 19 bases sitting between them. CDR3 nucleotides: TGTGCCAGCACCGAGACGGCTTTGGGACGCACTGAAGCTTTCTTT. Translating it yields CASTETALGRTEAFF.

V gene TRBV20-1 combines with J gene TRBJ2-3; 11 bases match TRBD1. CDR3 size: 16 residues. Germline assignment: CDR1 DFQATT and CDR2 SNEGSKA (reference sequence). Trimming took 0 bases from V and 5 from J; bases not matched to a gene: 7. CDR3 sequence: CSARDSDRGQGDTQYF. CDR3 nucleotide sequence: TGCAGTGCTAGAGATTCGGACAGGGGGCAAGGAGATACGCAGTATTTT.

This clonotype has just a few counts. This chain links TRBV4-3 with TRBJ2-1, with no clear D. Trimming stripped 0 bases from V and 8 bases from J, with 14 bases between. The V gene's germline CDR1 is LGHNA and CDR2 YSLEER. The CDR3 totals 15 residues. The CDR3 loop reads CASSQDKGPRDEQFF. The CDR3 nucleotides are TGCGCCAGCAGCCAAGATAAAGGCCCTAGGGATGAGCAGTTCTTC.

This clonotype showed up many times. The chain carries TRBV7-2 and TRBJ2-5; 14 bases fit TRBD2. V was clipped by 7 bases and J by 3 bases; unmatched bases: 10. The CDR3 consists of 17 residues. Germline loops: CDR1 SGHTA, CDR2 FQGNSA. The CDR3 DNA is TGTGCCAGCACCCTTTTAGGGGGACTAGCGGGAGAAGAGACCCAGTACTTC. It encodes CASTLLGGLAGEETQYF.

In this sample, this clonotype turned up a few times. V is TRBV27 and J is TRBJ1-6; tentative D call: TRBD1 (5 bases). CDR1 and CDR2 (germline): MNHEY, SMNVEV (reference sequence). V gave up 7 bases and J gave up 0 bases, with 13 bases separating them. The CDR3 is 16 amino acids. CDR3 DNA: TGTGCCAGCATGGGGTGGGGGAGCTCCTATAATTCACCCCTCCACTTT. Translating gives CASMGWGSSYNSPLHF.

The chain is built from TRBV6-5 and TRBJ2-3; 9 bases are shared with TRBD2. The CDR3 consists of 16 residues. Germline CDR1 reads MNHEY; CDR2 reads SVGAGI. V lost 4 bases and J lost 3; bases outside the gene matches: 8. Written as DNA, the CDR3 is TGTGCCAGCAGTTTTATTGCGGGAGGGCCGACAGATACGCAGTATTTT. Its protein is CASSFIAGGPTDTQYF.

The chain couples TRBV28 to TRBJ2-7; 13 positions agree with TRBD2. The CDR3 has 17 residues. V shed 2 bases, J shed 3 bases, and the junction held 7 bases outside the gene matches. CDR1 MDHEN and CDR2 SYDVKM come from the germline V gene. The CDR3, as DNA: TGTGCCAGCAGTTTAAGGACTAGCGGGAGTCGACTCTACGAGCAGTACTTC. Translation: CASSLRTSGSRLYEQYF.

This clonotype was detected only a few times. CDR3 DNA sequence: TGTGCCAGCAGCTTACGGGGGACAGGGGGAATCACGGACCTCTCCGAGCAGTACTTC. Translating it yields CASSLRGTGGITDLSEQYF. J is TRBJ2-7 and V is TRBV7-9; 11 nucleotides agree with TRBD1. CDR3 length equals 19 residues. Germline V gene lookup returns CDR1 SEHNR and CDR2 FQNEAQ (reference sequence). The V and J ends lost 2 bases and 6 bases, in that order; junction bases with no gene match: 18.

This clonotype was detected ten times or more. J is TRBJ2-1 and V is TRBV11-2, with 15 bases matching TRBD2. Germline CDR1 is SGHAT and CDR2 is FQNNGV. The CDR3 sequence is 17 residues long. After removal of 5 bases from V and 2 bases from J, the junction contained 4 bases not matched to a gene. CDR3 in amino acids: CASSTGTSGRTYNEQFF. The CDR3, as DNA: TGTGCCAGCAGCACTGGGACTAGCGGGAGGACCTACAATGAGCAGTTCTTC.

The J gene is TRBJ2-1, the V gene TRBV20-1; tentative D call: TRBD2 (5 bases). The germline gives CDR1 DFQATT, CDR2 SNEGSKA (reference sequence). V was pared by 1 base and J by 4 bases, with 11 bases between. The CDR3 is 14 residues long. The CDR3 loop is CSARATGRYNEQFF. CDR3 sequence (DNA): TGCAGTGCTAGAGCAACGGGGAGATACAATGAGCAGTTCTTC.

The V call is TRBV7-2, the J call TRBJ1-4; D might be TRBD1 (5 bases). V dropped 5 bases and J dropped 9 bases, with 13 bases sitting between them. Germline V lookup: CDR1 SGHTA, CDR2 FQGNSA. CDR3 size: 13 residues. The chain's CDR3 is CASSQRGRQKLFF. For the CDR3, the DNA is TGTGCCAGCAGCCAGCGGGGGAGGCAAAAACTGTTTTTT.